What follows is one TCR beta chain and its context. This sample was taken from a study of cytomegalovirus exposure and HLA in healthy donors. Study-wide background: Samples from HLA-typed donors yielded about 85 million unique TCRs in an early data release.

PCR amplification relied on 60 Vbeta primers (plus 13 Jbeta primers). Measured with immunoSEQ multiplex PCR; TCRdb has only the in-frame clones, and not every one. This table holds 110,000 to 150,000 clones, 82% found once. Germline CDR1 and CDR2: SEHNR and FQNEAQ (reference sequence). V was clipped by 1 base and J by 3 bases, with 10 bases between them. The CDR3 has 14 amino acids. The rearrangement links TRBV7-9 to TRBJ2-7; D uncertain. The sequenced sample was PBMCs. The source is a man in his late teens or twenties in good health and CMV-seropositive. CDR3 sequence: CASSLGGLGYEQYF. Here the CDR3 DNA reads TGTGCCAGCAGCTTAGGCGGCTTGGGCTACGAGCAGTACTTC.